This T cell receptor beta chain was documented in a study of cytomegalovirus exposure and HLA in healthy donors. Study-wide results and caveats: Most TCR sequences showed up rarely, but some public TCRs showed up in many donors.

Amplification used 60 Vbeta primers and 13 Jbeta primers. The data were produced by immunoSEQ multiplex PCR, yet TCRdb's version contains in-frame clones alone and is incomplete. The sample has 90,000 to 110,000 clones, more than 65% seen once. The CDR3 sequence is 15 residues long. From germline, CDR1 is SGHRS and CDR2 YFSETQ. V lost 5 bases and J lost 10, with 22 bases in between. A word on this clone: The antigen is undetermined.

V and J are TRBV5-1 and TRBJ2-1; perhaps TRBD2 as D (5 bases). This receptor was taken from a man aged 40-49 years in good health and CMV-seropositive. Specimen: PBMCs. CDR3 region: CASRESGSSLREQFF. The DNA for the CDR3 is TGCGCCAGCAGAGAGAGCGGTAGTTCCTTGAGGGAGCAGTTCTTC. Filled out from reference TRBV5-1 and TRBJ2-1, the complete variable domain reads KAGVTQTPRYLIKTRGQQVTLSCSPISGHRSVSWYQQTPGQGLQFLFEYFSETQRNKGNFPGRFSGRQFSNSRSEMNVSTLELGDSALYLCASRESGSSLREQFFGPGTRLTVL.